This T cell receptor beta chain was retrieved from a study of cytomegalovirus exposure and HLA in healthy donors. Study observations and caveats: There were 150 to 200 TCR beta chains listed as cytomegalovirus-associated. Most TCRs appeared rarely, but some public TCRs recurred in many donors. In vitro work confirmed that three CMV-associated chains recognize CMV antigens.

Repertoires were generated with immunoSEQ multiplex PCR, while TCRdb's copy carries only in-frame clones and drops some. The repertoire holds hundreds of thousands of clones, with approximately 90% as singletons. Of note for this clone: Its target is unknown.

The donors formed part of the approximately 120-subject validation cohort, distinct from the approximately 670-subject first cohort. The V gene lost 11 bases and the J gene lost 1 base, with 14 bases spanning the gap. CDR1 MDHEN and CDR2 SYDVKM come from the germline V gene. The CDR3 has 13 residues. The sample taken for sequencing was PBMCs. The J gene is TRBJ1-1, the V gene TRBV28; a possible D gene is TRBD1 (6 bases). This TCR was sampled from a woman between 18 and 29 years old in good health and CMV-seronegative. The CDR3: CAAQGTENTEAFF. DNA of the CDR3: TGTGCCGCTCAGGGGACGGAGAACACTGAAGCTTTCTTT.